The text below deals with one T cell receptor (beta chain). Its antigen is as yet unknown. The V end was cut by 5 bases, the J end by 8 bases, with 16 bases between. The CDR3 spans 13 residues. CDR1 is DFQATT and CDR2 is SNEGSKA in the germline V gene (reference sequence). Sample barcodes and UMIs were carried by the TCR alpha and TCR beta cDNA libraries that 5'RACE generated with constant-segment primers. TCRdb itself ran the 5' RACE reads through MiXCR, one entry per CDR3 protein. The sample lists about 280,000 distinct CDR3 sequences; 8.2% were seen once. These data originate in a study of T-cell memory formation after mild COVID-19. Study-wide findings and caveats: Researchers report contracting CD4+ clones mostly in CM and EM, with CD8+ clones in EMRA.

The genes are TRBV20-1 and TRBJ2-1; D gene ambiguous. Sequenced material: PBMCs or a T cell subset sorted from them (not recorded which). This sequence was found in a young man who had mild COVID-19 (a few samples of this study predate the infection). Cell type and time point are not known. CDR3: CSAVEPPFDEQFF. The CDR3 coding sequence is TGCAGTGCTGTTGAACCACCATTCGATGAGCAGTTCTTC.